The T cell receptor (beta chain) described here comes from a study of beta chain features in type 1 diabetes. Germline CDR1 and CDR2: SGHRS and YFSETQ. The CDR3 covers 14 residues. Trimming stripped 9 bases from V and 5 bases from J, with 17 bases between. The sequenced template was cDNA made from the entire isolated RNA. Data came from immunoSEQ multiplex PCR; TCRdb stores just in-frame clones and leaves some out. The sample lists more than 55,000 clones, roughly 52% occurring once. Study-level points and caveats: Among all four CD4+ subsets, Type 1 diabetes patients had TCRB CDR3s that were moderately but significantly shorter.

This clone appeared a few times. As yet, its antigen is unknown. The chain combines TRBV5-1 with TRBJ2-2; tentatively, D is TRBD2 (6 bases). The sequence was obtained from a woman in her 40s with type 1 diabetes. Sequencing used Tregs from blood. As DNA, the CDR3 is TGCGCCACCAGGGTTAGCGGAAGTACCGGGGAGCTGTTTTTT. Amino acids: CATRVSGSTGELFF.